This T cell receptor (beta chain) was observed in a study of blood T cell repertoires in COVID-19. Sequencing used immunoSEQ multiplex PCR; TCRdb keeps in-frame clones, though not all of them. The sample has 180,000 or so clones, around 85% seen once. The CDR3 covers 16 residues. Trimming left V 6 bases short and J 5 bases short, with 23 bases between. Germline CDR1 LGHNA, CDR2 YNFKEQ. The sequencing input was peripheral blood. The sequence derives from an elderly woman with acute or convalescent COVID-19. The chain couples TRBV4-2 to TRBJ2-7, with a tentative D call TRBD2 (6 bases). CDR3 DNA sequence: TGTGCCAGCAGTCTAAATAGCGGTGCGGCTGGGGACGAGCAGTACTTC. This translates into CASSLNSGAAGDEQYF.